A selection of T cell receptor beta chains follows, all from one sample in a study of graft-versus-host responses after intestinal transplantation. Using immunoSEQ multiplex PCR, the repertoire was profiled, and TCRdb retains in-frame clones only, with some absent. This sample has over 20,000 clones; more than 40% occur once, and the top ten carry roughly 0.94%. The input for sequencing was alloreactive CD4+ T cells from a mixed lymphocyte reaction culture, taken before intestinal transplant. The receptors were gathered from a human patient who received an intestinal transplant. CDR3s include the opening cysteine and the closing phenylalanine or tryptophan. The D gene is left open where the match is weak. Where a row states a size, it is once, few, many or the class of an expanded clone; other rows omit it.

j_gene: TRBJ2-1
abundance: -
v_gene: TRBV6-5
d_gene: -
CDR3nt: TGTGCCAGCAGAGACCTAGGCCGTGAGCAGTTCTTC
CDR3aa: CASRDLGREQFF

j_gene: TRBJ2-7
abundance: once
v_gene: TRBV27
d_gene: TRBD1
CDR3nt: TGTGCCAGCGCCCGACAGGGGCCCTACGAGCAGTACTTC
CDR3aa: CASARQGPYEQYF

j_gene: TRBJ1-4
abundance: -
v_gene: TRBV6-1
d_gene: TRBD1
CDR3nt: TGTGCCAGCAGGGCAGGGGGCGCGGGTGAAAAACTGTTTTTT
CDR3aa: CASRAGGAGEKLFF

j_gene: TRBJ2-2
abundance: -
v_gene: TRBV2
d_gene: TRBD2
CDR3nt: TGTGCCAGCAGTGAAGTTACTAGCGTGGCCGGGGAGCTGTTTTTT
CDR3aa: CASSEVTSVAGELFF

j_gene: TRBJ2-5
abundance: -
v_gene: TRBV27
d_gene: -
CDR3nt: TGTGCCAGCAGTCCCGACGGACTGGGGACCCAGTACTTC
CDR3aa: CASSPDGLGTQYF

j_gene: TRBJ1-1
abundance: -
v_gene: TRBV19
d_gene: -
CDR3nt: TGTGCCAGTAGTATAGTCTCCAGGGGTAGCACTGAAGCTTTCTTT
CDR3aa: CASSIVSRGSTEAFF

j_gene: TRBJ1-5
abundance: -
v_gene: TRBV19
d_gene: TRBD1
CDR3nt: TGTGCCAGTAGTCTAGACAGGGCCTATAGCAATCAGCCCCAGCATTTT
CDR3aa: CASSLDRAYSNQPQHF

j_gene: TRBJ2-7
abundance: few
v_gene: TRBV25-1
d_gene: -
CDR3nt: TGTGCCAGCAGTATGCAGGGTTACGAGCAGTACTTC
CDR3aa: CASSMQGYEQYF

j_gene: TRBJ2-7
abundance: few
v_gene: TRBV11-3
d_gene: -
CDR3nt: TGTGCCAGCAGCTTAGGTGAGGGGGCCTACGAGCAGTACTTC
CDR3aa: CASSLGEGAYEQYF

j_gene: TRBJ2-5
abundance: few
v_gene: TRBV4-1
d_gene: TRBD2
CDR3nt: TGCGCCAGCAGCCAAGACTCTAGCGGGGGGTGGGAGACCCAGTACTTC
CDR3aa: CASSQDSSGGWETQYF

j_gene: TRBJ2-5
abundance: -
v_gene: TRBV11-1
d_gene: TRBD2
CDR3nt: TGTGCCAGCAGCTTCCCGGGAGGGTACCAAGAGACCCAGTACTTC
CDR3aa: CASSFPGGYQETQYF